The 22 T cell receptor beta chains below come from one sample, sequenced in a study of blood T cell repertoires in COVID-19. Generated by immunoSEQ multiplex PCR, the TCRdb table keeps only in-frame clones and is missing some. This sample has some 340,000 clones; 85% occur once, and the top ten carry roughly 3.6%. The sequencing sample was made of peripheral blood. The receptors were gathered from a young woman with acute or convalescent COVID-19.

The chain has TRBV13 and TRBJ1-2; tentative D call: TRBD1 (6 bases). This CDR3 is built from 15 residues. Trimming removed 5 bases at V and 3 bases at J, with 16 bases between. Germline V lookup: CDR1 PRHDT, CDR2 FYEKMQ (reference sequence). The CDR3 bases are TGTGCCAGCAGCCCCAGGGGCGAGTTACACTATGGCTACACCTTC. Translating gives CASSPRGELHYGYTF. Filled out from reference TRBV13 and TRBJ1-2, the complete variable domain reads AAGVIQSPRHLIKEKRETATLKCYPIPRHDTVYWYQQGPGQDPQFLISFYEKMQSDKGSIPDRFSAQQFSDYHSELNMSSLELGDSALYFCASSPRGELHYGYTFGSGTRLTVV.

The V and J genes are TRBV6-1 and TRBJ1-2; D ambiguous. Germline V gene data show CDR1 as MNHNS and CDR2 as SASEGT. This CDR3 has 13 residues. V was trimmed by 3 bases and J by 8 bases, leaving 13 bases between them. The CDR3 sequence: CASSEFRIGGYTF. CDR3 sequence (DNA): TGTGCCAGCAGTGAGTTCAGGATAGGAGGCTACACCTTC.

The table lists this clone with a count of one. This sequence joins TRBV19 and TRBJ2-1; TRBD2 matches at 9 bases. The CDR3 runs 14 residues. In germline, CDR1 is LNHDA, CDR2 SQIVND (reference sequence). The V and J ends lost 10 bases and 7 bases, in that order; junction bases with no gene match: 11. The CDR3 protein is CATAGGGRVNEQFF. For the CDR3, the DNA is TGTGCCACCGCTGGGGGCGGGAGGGTTAATGAGCAGTTCTTC.

The rearrangement links TRBV30 to TRBJ1-4, with D unclear. Trimming shortened V by 4 bases and J by 6 bases, and 6 bases separated the two germline ends. Germline-derived CDR1 and CDR2 are GTSNPN and SVGIG (reference sequence). The CDR3 is 11 residues long. The CDR3: CAWNQDEKLFF. The CDR3, as DNA: TGTGCCTGGAATCAGGATGAAAAACTGTTTTTT. The whole variable domain, remainder taken from reference TRBV30 and TRBJ1-4, is SQTIHQWPATLVQPVGSPLSLECTVEGTSNPNLYWYRQAAGRGLQLLFYSVGIGQISSEVPQNLSASRPQDRQFILSSKKLLLSDSGFYLCAWNQDEKLFFGSGTQLSVL.

The CDR3 loop reads CASSQVGGQGNEKLFF. CDR3 bases: TGCGCCAGCAGCCAAGTGGGGGGACAGGGGAATGAAAAACTGTTTTTT. The chain joins TRBV4-1 to TRBJ1-4, with TRBD1 identical over 10 bases. The CDR3 is made up of 16 amino acids. With V trimmed by 1 base and J by 5 bases, 4 bases remained unmatched. Germline CDR1 and CDR2: MGHRA and YSYEKL.

The chain has TRBV7-2 and TRBJ2-7; perhaps TRBD2 as D (7 bases). Trimming removed 0 bases at V and 4 bases at J, with 16 bases between. The CDR3 extends over 16 amino acids. Germline V gene sequence: CDR1 SGHTA, CDR2 FQGNSA. CDR3 loop: CASSLAVIGGRYEQYF. In nucleotides, the CDR3 is TGTGCCAGCAGCTTAGCGGTTATCGGGGGGCGATACGAGCAGTACTTC.

The rearrangement joins TRBV11-2 to TRBJ2-7; D ambiguous. Trimming removed 6 bases from V and 3 bases from J, with 12 bases in between. This CDR3 comprises 13 residues. The germline V gene encodes CDR1 SGHAT and CDR2 FQNNGV. This CDR3 reads CASRRLASYEQYF. The CDR3 bases are TGTGCCAGCAGGCGCCTCGCAAGCTACGAGCAGTACTTC. The full variable domain, with the rest looked up from reference TRBV11-2 and TRBJ2-7, is EAGVAQSPRYKIIEKRQSVAFWCNPISGHATLYWYQQILGQGPKLLIQFQNNGVVDDSQLPKDRFSAERLKGVDSTLKIQPAKLEDSAVYLCASRRLASYEQYFGPGTRLTVT.

The chain couples TRBV5-4 to TRBJ2-7; D might be TRBD2 (7 bases). With 4 bases removed from V and 4 bases from J, the gap between germline ends came to 18 bases. The germline V gene encodes CDR1 SGHNT and CDR2 YYREEE (reference sequence). The CDR3 totals 15 residues. The CDR3 loop reads CASSRAVGGEYEQYF. Written as DNA, the CDR3 is TGTGCCAGCAGCCGGGCGGTAGGGGGGGAATACGAGCAGTACTTC.

V usage is TRBV9 and J usage is TRBJ1-1, with D possibly TRBD1 on 5 matching bases. This CDR3 has 12 residues. Trimming stripped 0 bases from V and 7 bases from J, with 7 bases between. Germline V CDR1 and CDR2: SGDLS, YYNGEE. CDR3 in DNA: TGTGCCAGCAGCGTAGGGGGGGATGAAGCTTTCTTT. This translates into CASSVGGDEAFF.

This clone has just one count. The chain is built from TRBV5-1 and TRBJ1-1; 7 nucleotides align to TRBD1. V was pared by 4 bases and J by 5 bases, with 5 bases of the junction left unmatched. The germline V gene has CDR1 SGHRS and CDR2 YFSETQ. The CDR3 spans 13 residues. The CDR3, as DNA: TGCGCCAGCAGCAGTACAGGGGTGACTGAAGCTTTCTTT. It yields the protein CASSSTGVTEAFF.

V gene TRBV2 combines with J gene TRBJ1-4, with 8 bases that match TRBD1. Trimming at V came to 2 bases and at J to 8 bases, leaving 7 bases not matched to a gene. The CDR3 has 15 amino acids. Germline V gene sequence: CDR1 SNHLY, CDR2 FYNNEI. CDR3 DNA: TGTGCCAGCAGTGAAAGGGGCAGGGGGCGGGAAAAACTGTTTTTT. Its protein is CASSERGRGREKLFF.

This clone was recorded once. The chain combines TRBV7-9 with TRBJ2-5; D perhaps matches TRBD1 (6 bases). V gave up 6 bases and J gave up 6 bases, with 14 bases separating them. The germline V gene has CDR1 SEHNR and CDR2 FQNEAQ (reference sequence). The CDR3 contains 13 residues. CDR3 residues: CASSPPQGQTQYF. The DNA for the CDR3 is TGTGCCAGCAGTCCCCCTCAGGGGCAGACCCAGTACTTC.

V gene TRBV6-5 combines with J gene TRBJ1-2, with TRBD1 matching 8 bases. The CDR3 totals 15 residues. Germline CDR1 is MNHEY and CDR2 is SVGAGI. V dropped 5 bases and J dropped 2; count of bases not matched to a gene: 7. The CDR3 is CASSPYRGGNYGYTF. The CDR3 DNA is TGTGCCAGCAGTCCCTACAGGGGGGGAAACTATGGCTACACCTTC.

V gene TRBV19 combines with J gene TRBJ1-2, with D maybe TRBD1 (6 bases). Per germline, CDR1 LNHDA and CDR2 SQIVND (reference sequence). Between the trimmed V and J ends, which lost 6 bases and 5 bases, there was a span of 16 bases. This CDR3 comprises 14 residues. The CDR3 DNA reads TGTGCCAGTAGGACCGGGACGGACAGATATGGCTACACCTTC. The encoded protein is CASRTGTDRYGYTF.

The genes are TRBV7-9 and TRBJ1-4, with TRBD1 identical over 7 bases. V lost 0 bases and J lost 2; bases outside the gene matches: 3. Per germline, CDR1 SEHNR and CDR2 FQNEAQ (reference sequence). This CDR3 spans 16 amino acids. The CDR3 region has the DNA TGTGCCAGCAGCTTAGCGAGGGGGCACACTAATGAAAAACTGTTTTTT. Translation: CASSLARGHTNEKLFF.

The chain uses TRBV29-1 and TRBJ1-6; TRBD1 aligns across 8 bases. CDR3 length equals 14 residues. The ends lost 7 bases at V and 8 bases at J; junction bases unmatched: 10. CDR1 SQVTM and CDR2 ANQGSEA come from the germline V gene. CDR3 nucleotides: TGCAGCGAGGACAGGGAAGGGTGGGATTCACCCCTCCACTTT. As protein: CSEDREGWDSPLHF.

The chain has TRBV3-1 (or the pseudogene TRBV3-2) and TRBJ1-2; 7 bases agree with TRBD1. This CDR3 spans 15 amino acids. Germline V gene lookup returns CDR1 LGHDT and CDR2 YNNKEL (reference sequence). V dropped 2 bases and J dropped 8; count of bases not matched to a gene: 11. As DNA, the CDR3 is TGTGCCAGCAGCCAAACAGGGGAGCCTCTATACGGCTACACCTTC. This gives the protein CASSQTGEPLYGYTF.

The chain links TRBV7-2 to TRBJ2-5; a possible D gene is TRBD1 (6 bases). This CDR3 is built from 15 residues. From germline, CDR1 is SGHTA and CDR2 FQGNSA. Trimming stripped 4 bases from V and 5 bases from J, with 17 bases between. This CDR3 is CASSWGRRSGETQYF. CDR3 bases: TGTGCCAGCAGCTGGGGGCGTAGGTCAGGGGAGACCCAGTACTTC.

The chain joins TRBV23-1 to TRBJ2-7; 7 nucleotides align to TRBD1. TRBV23-1 is assigned to the ORF class and has an uncertain function. The CDR3 totals 15 residues. V shed 4 bases and J 2 bases; nucleotides not matched to a gene: 8. The CDR3 is CASSPSGTAAYEQYF. The CDR3, as DNA: TGCGCCAGCAGTCCCTCCGGGACAGCTGCCTACGAGCAGTACTTC.

This clone was seen just once. The chain joins TRBV19 to TRBJ2-3; D call uncertain. The CDR3 extends over 13 amino acids. CDR1 and CDR2 (germline): LNHDA, SQIVND (reference sequence). V was pared by 10 bases and J by 0 bases, with 11 bases between. This CDR3 is CATSWASTDTQYF. In DNA form, the CDR3 reads TGTGCCACCTCCTGGGCTAGCACAGATACGCAGTATTTT.

This sequence joins TRBV29-1 and TRBJ1-2; D not certain. CDR3 length: 11 amino acids. The germline gives CDR1 SQVTM, CDR2 ANQGSEA. V was trimmed by 0 bases and J by 6 bases, leaving 5 bases between them. The CDR3 is CSVEEGDGYTF. The CDR3 bases are TGCAGCGTTGAAGAAGGAGATGGCTACACCTTC.

V usage is TRBV28 and J usage is TRBJ2-1, with TRBD2 matching over 10 bases. After removal of 6 bases from V and 4 bases from J, the junction contained 6 bases not matched to a gene. Germline CDR1 MDHEN, CDR2 SYDVKM. The CDR3 is made up of 15 amino acids. The CDR3 nucleotides read TGTGCCAGCAGACTCGGACTAGCGGAGTACAATGAGCAGTTCTTC. It yields the protein CASRLGLAEYNEQFF.